This T cell receptor (beta chain) emerged from a study of shared clonotypes between healthy human individuals. Study-wide context: CD4 naive and memory got three plates each, CD8 naive two, CD8 memory one.

The ends were cut back, 3 bases at V and 8 bases at J, with 14 bases in the middle. Germline values: CDR1 SGDLS, CDR2 YYNGEE. The length of the CDR3 is 14 residues. Terminally differentiated effector memory CD45RA+ cells were left out of the naive CD8 fraction, which was CD45RO-negative and positively selected for CCR7. The data were produced by immunoSEQ multiplex PCR, yet TCRdb's version contains in-frame clones alone and is incomplete. The sample carries 550,000 to 750,000 clones, roughly 94% recorded once. The clonotype comes from a man aged 25-45 years in good health. The J gene is TRBJ1-4, the V gene TRBV9, with no clear D. Specimen: naive CD8+ T cells sorted from blood. Here the CDR3 DNA reads TGTGCCAGCAGCGGCGGGGTAGAGTACGAAAAACTGTTTTTT. As protein: CASSGGVEYEKLFF.